A single T cell receptor (beta chain) is shown here with its context. What this receptor recognizes is not known. No base qualities exist here, and no much larger clone lies one base off it. Via the germline V gene, CDR1 is SGHNT and CDR2 YENEEA. V is clipped by 5 bases and J by 8 bases, and the sequence between their germline boundaries is 12 bases long. The CDR3 has 13 amino acids, counting the end cysteine and phenylalanine. Just the 39-base CDR3 DNA is kept, in frame starting at base 1. The entry originates in a study of blood T cell repertoires in COVID-19 (dated by TCRdb to 2020 to 2022). With respect to the entire study: Samples covering the acute and convalescent phases of COVID-19 were provided by collaborators in the United States, Italy and Spain. The samples were drawn from the first 160 participants of the ongoing ImmuneRACE study and from 950 to 1,500 subjects provided by 6 global collaborators. The sample metadata nearly always contained a de-identified subject ID, COVID-19 status, age in years and sex. The material from the prospective study consisted of cDNA or gDNA derived from T cells, B-cell-depleted T cells, or PBMCs. Where available, HLA class I and class II types were obtained from metadata supplied by the sample provider rather than from assay-based typing. Subjects who had been exposed to COVID-19, were actively infected with it, or had recovered from it provided the deeply sampled blood TCRbeta repertoires that made up the dataset. The repertoires were made available in a free public database intended to serve as a resource for research on the immune response to SARS-CoV-2. Study-level results and caveats: The quantity of clinical and demographic metadata differed by source and by participant and was supplied without curation.

The immunoSEQ Assay, a bias-controlled multiplex PCR, was used to amplify TCRbeta CDR3 regions from genomic DNA. Per the original workflow: The number of nucleated cells in each sample was estimated by amplification of reference gene primers within the assay. To quantify the absolute abundance of each unique TCRbeta CDR3 rearrangement, sequence reads were collapsed and filtered. For each sample, productive Simpson clonality was calculated as the square root of Simpson's diversity index over productive rearrangements. Entries here come from immuneACCESS through TCRdb and include only in-frame sequences with V and J called. Some clones fail to appear in such tables; in the studies checked, an unresolved V gene covers under half of the shortfall, and the cause of the remainder is unknown. D and trimming come from the DNA, and the V and J calls and clone size come from that table. Counted in this sample were 100,000 to 150,000 clones; almost 90% of them appeared once. The ten largest clones add up to 3.8% of the sample.

At one collaborating source in Seattle, patients were enrolled during active infection and were followed longitudinally through the course of disease. Collaborating institutions collected whole blood in K2EDTA tubes following their own protocols. For TCRbeta analysis, collaborator samples were shipped as frozen whole blood, as isolated PBMCs, or as DNA extracted from either sample type. The origin of this receptor is a woman aged 60 to 75 with COVID-19, enrolled during active disease. Recombination joined TRBV11-3 with TRBJ2-2; TRBD1 is a possible D gene, resting on 6 matching bases. Source material: peripheral blood. The DNA sequence is TGTGCCAGCAGCCTACAGGGCTCAGGGGAGCTGTTTTTT. Translated, it gives CASSLQGSGELFF.